This TCR beta chain was documented in a study of response to subunit inactivated influenza vaccine. This clonotype showed up just a few times. Its specificity is not known. At one boundary the junction diverges from the germline segment, which might be a read error. TCRdb redid the calling of the RT-PCR reads with MiXCR, one entry per CDR3 protein. The table lists hundreds of thousands of distinct CDR3 sequences, 15% to 20% of them singletons. General study results and limits: With each seasonal influenza vaccination, the authors suggested, few new T cells are recruited.

The sample here was PBMCs from blood, taken more than 4 days after vaccination. The TCR comes from a man between 45 and 60 years old who received an inactivated influenza vaccine.

The CDR3 region has the DNA TGTGCCACCGGCAGGGAGTCGGGCTACGAGCAGTACTTC. As protein: CATGRESGYEQYF. The V and J genes are TRBV15 and TRBJ2-7; D is possibly TRBD1 or TRBD2 (5 bases each). This CDR3 region has 13 residues. Per germline, CDR1 LNHNV and CDR2 YYDKDF (reference sequence).